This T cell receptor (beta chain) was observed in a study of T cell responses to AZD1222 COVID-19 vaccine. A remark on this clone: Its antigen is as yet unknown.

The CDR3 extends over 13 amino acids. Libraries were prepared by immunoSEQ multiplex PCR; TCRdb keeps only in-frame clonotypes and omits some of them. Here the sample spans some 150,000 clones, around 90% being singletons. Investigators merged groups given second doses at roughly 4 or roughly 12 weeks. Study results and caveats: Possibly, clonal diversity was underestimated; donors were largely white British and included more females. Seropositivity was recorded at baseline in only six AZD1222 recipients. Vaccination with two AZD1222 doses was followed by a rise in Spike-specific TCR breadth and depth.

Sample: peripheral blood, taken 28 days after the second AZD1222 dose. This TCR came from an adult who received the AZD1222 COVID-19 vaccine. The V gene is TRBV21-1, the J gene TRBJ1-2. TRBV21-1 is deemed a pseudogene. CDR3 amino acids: CAPKGGKSYGYTF. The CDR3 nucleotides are TGTGCCCCGAAGGGGGGCAAGAGTTATGGCTACACCTTC.